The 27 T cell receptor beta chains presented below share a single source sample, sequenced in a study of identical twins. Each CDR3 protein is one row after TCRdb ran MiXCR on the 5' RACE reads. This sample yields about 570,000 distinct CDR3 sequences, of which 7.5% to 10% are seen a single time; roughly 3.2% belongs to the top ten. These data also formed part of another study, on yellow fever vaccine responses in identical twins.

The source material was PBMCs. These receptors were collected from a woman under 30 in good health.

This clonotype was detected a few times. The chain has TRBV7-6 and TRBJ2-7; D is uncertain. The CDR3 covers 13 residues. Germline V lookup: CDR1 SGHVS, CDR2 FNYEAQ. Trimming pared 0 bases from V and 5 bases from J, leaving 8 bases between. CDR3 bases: TGTGCCAGCAGCTTAGCTCGGTCGAACGAGCAGTACTTC. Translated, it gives CASSLARSNEQYF.

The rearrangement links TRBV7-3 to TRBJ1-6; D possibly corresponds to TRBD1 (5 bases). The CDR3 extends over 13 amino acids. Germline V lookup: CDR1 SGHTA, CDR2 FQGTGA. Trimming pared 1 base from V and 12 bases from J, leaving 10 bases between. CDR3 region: CASSLMEGRPLHF. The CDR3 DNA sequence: TGTGCCAGCAGCTTAATGGAGGGGAGACCCCTCCACTTT. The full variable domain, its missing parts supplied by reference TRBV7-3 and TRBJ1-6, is GAGVSQTPSNKVTEKGKYVELRCDPISGHTALYWYRQSLGQGPEFLIYFQGTGAADDSGLPNDRFFAVRPEGSVSTLKIQRTERGDSAVYLCASSLMEGRPLHFGNGTRLTVT.

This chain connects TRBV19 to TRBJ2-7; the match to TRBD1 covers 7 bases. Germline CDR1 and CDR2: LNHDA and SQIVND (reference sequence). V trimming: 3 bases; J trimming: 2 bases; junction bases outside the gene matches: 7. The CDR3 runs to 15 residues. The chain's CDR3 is CASSILGTETYEQYF. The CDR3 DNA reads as TGTGCCAGTAGTATCCTCGGGACAGAAACCTACGAGCAGTACTTC.

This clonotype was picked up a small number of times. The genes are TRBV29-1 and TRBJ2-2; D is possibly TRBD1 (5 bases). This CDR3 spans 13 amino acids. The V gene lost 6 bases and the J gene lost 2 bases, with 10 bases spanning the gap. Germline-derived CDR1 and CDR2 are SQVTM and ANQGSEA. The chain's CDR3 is CSVTGRNTGELFF. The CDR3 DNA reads TGCAGCGTCACAGGCCGTAACACCGGGGAGCTGTTTTTT.

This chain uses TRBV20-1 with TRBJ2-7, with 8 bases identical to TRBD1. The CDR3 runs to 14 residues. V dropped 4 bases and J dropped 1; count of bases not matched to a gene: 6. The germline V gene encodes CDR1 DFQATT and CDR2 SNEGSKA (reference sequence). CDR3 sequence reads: CSAKGGDRSYEQYF. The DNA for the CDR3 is TGCAGTGCTAAAGGAGGGGACAGGTCCTACGAGCAGTACTTC.

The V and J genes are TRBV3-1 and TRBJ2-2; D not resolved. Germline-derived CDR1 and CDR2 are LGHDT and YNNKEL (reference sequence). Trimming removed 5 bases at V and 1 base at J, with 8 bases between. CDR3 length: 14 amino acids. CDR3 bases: TGTGCCAGCAGCGACGCTAGGAACACCGGGGAGCTGTTTTTT. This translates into CASSDARNTGELFF. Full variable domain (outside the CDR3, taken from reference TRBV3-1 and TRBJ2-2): DTAVSQTPKYLVTQMGNDKSIKCEQNLGHDTMYWYKQDSKKFLKIMFSYNNKELIINETVPNRFSPKSPDKAHLNLHINSLELGDSAVYFCASSDARNTGELFFGEGSRLTVL.

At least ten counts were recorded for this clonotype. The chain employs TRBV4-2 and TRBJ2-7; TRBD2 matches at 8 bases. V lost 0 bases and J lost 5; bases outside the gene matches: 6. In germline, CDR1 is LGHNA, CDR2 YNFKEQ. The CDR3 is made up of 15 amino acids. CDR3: CASSQDEAGVDEQYF. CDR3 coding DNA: TGTGCCAGCAGCCAAGACGAAGCGGGAGTAGACGAGCAGTACTTC.

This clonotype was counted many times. CDR3 sequence (DNA): TGTGCCACCAGCCCGGGATTTGAAAACATTCAGTACTTC. Residues: CATSPGFENIQYF. V is TRBV15 and J is TRBJ2-4; D may be TRBD2 (5 bases). V lost 5 bases, J lost 5 bases, and 10 bases lay in between. The length of the CDR3 is 13 residues. CDR1 and CDR2 (germline): LNHNV, YYDKDF (reference sequence).

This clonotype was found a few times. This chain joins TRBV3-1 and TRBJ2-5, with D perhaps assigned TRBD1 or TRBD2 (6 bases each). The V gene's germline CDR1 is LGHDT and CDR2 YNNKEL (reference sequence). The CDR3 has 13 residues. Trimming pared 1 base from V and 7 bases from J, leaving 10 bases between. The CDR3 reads CASSQGWGATQYF. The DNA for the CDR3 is TGTGCCAGCAGCCAAGGCTGGGGGGCGACCCAGTACTTC.

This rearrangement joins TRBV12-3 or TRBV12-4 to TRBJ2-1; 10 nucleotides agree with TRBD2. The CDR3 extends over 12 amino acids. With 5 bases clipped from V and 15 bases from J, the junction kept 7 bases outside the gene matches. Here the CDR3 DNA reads TGTGCCAGCAGTCGGACTAGCGGACTTGCGTTCTTC. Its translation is CASSRTSGLAFF.

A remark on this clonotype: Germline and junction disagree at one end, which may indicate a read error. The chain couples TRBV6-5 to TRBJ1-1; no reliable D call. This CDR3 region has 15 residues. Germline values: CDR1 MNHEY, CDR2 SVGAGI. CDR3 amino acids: CASSYSHRVNTEAFF. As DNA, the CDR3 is TGTGCCAGCAGTTACTCTCATAGGGTGAATACTGAAGCTTTCTTT.

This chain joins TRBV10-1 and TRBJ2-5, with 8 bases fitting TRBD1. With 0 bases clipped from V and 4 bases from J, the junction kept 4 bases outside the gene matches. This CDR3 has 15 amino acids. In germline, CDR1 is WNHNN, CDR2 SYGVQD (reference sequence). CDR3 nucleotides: TGCGCCAGCAGTGAGTCGACAGGGGCTGGAGAGACCCAGTACTTC. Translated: CASSESTGAGETQYF.

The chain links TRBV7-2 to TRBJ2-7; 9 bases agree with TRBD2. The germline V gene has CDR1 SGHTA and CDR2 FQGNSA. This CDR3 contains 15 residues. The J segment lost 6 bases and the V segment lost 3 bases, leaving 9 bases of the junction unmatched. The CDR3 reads CASSFKTGAGGEQYF. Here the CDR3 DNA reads TGTGCCAGCAGCTTCAAGACAGGAGCGGGAGGCGAGCAGTACTTC.

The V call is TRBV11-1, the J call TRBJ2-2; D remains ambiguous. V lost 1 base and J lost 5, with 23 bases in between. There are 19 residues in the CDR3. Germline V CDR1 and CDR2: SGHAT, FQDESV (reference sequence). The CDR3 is CASSLGLGQIRARTGELFF. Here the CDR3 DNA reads TGTGCCAGCAGCTTAGGATTAGGGCAGATCCGTGCGAGGACCGGGGAGCTGTTTTTT.

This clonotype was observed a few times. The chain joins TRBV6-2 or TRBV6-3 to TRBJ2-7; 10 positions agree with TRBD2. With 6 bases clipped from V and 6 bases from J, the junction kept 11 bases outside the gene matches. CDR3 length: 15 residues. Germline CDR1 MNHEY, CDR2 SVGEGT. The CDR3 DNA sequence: TGTGCCAGCAGGGAGGGGCTAGCGGGAGCTAGCGAGCAGTACTTC. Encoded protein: CASREGLAGASEQYF.

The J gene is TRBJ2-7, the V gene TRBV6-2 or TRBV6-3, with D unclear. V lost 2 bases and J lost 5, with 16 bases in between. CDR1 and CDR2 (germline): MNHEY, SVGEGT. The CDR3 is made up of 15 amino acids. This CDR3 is CASSYPPTGRDEQYF. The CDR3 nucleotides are TGTGCCAGCAGTTACCCCCCCACGGGTCGTGACGAGCAGTACTTC.

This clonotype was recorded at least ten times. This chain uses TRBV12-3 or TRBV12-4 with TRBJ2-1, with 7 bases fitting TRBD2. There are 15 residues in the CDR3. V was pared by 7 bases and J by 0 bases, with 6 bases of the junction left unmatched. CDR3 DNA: TGTGCCAGCACACCTAGCGGTAGCTCCTACAATGAGCAGTTCTTC. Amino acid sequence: CASTPSGSSYNEQFF.

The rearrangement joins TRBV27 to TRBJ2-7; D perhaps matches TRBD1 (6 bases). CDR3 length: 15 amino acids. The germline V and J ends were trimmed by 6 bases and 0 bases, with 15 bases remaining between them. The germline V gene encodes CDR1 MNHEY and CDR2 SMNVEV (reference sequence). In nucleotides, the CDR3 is TGTGCCAGCAGCCCTGGACAGCGGAGCTCCTACGAGCAGTACTTC. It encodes CASSPGQRSSYEQYF.

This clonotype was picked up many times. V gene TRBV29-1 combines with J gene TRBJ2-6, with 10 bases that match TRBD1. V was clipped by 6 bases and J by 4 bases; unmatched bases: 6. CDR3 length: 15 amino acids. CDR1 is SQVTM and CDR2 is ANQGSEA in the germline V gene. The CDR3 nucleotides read TGCAGCGTGGCGACAGGGGGCTCCGGGGCCAACGTCCTGACTTTC. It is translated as CSVATGGSGANVLTF.

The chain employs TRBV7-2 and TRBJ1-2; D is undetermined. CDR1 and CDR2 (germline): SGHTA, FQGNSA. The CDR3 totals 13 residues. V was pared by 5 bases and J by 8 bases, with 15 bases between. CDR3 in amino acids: CASSLLGEGGYTF. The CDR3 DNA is TGTGCCAGCAGCCTTCTCGGGGAGGGCGGCTACACCTTC.

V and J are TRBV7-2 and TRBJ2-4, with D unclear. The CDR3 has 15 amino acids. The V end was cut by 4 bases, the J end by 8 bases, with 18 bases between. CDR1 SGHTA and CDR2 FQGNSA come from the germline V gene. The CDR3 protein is CASSSVGYIPDIQYF. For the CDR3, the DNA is TGTGCCAGCAGCTCAGTGGGGTATATTCCGGACATTCAGTACTTC.

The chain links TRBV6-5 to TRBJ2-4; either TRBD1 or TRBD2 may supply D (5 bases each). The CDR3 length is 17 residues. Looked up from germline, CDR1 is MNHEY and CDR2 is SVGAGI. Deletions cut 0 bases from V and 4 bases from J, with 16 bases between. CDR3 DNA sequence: TGTGCCAGCAGTTACTCGATGCATTCCGGGGCGAAAAACATTCAGTACTTC. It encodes CASSYSMHSGAKNIQYF.

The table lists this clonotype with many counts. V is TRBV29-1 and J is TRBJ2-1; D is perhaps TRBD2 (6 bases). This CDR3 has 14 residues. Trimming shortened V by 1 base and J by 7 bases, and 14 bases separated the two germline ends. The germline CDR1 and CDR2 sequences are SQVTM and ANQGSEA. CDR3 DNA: TGCAGCGTTGAAGGGGCGGGAATGAGTAATGAGCAGTTCTTC. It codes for CSVEGAGMSNEQFF.

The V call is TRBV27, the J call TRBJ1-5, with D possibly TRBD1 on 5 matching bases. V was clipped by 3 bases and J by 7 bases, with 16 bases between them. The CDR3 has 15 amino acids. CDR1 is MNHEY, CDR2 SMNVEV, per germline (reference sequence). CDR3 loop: CASSFGSGSGQPQHF. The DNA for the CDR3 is TGTGCCAGCAGTTTTGGTTCAGGGTCCGGGCAGCCCCAGCATTTT.

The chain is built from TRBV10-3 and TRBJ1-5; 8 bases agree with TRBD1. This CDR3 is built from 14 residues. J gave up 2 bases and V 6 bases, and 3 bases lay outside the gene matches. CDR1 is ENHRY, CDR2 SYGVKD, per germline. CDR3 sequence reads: CAIRPGQGNQPQHF. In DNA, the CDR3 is TGTGCCATCAGGCCGGGACAGGGCAATCAGCCCCAGCATTTT.

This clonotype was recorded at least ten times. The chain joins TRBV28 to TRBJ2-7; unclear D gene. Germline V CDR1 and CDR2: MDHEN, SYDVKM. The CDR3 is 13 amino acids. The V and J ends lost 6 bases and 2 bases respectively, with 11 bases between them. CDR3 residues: CASRNYSTYEQYF. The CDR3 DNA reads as TGTGCCAGCAGGAACTACAGCACCTACGAGCAGTACTTC. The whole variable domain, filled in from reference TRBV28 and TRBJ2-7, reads DVKVTQSSRYLVKRTGEKVFLECVQDMDHENMFWYRQDPGLGLRLIYFSYDVKMKEKGDIPEGYSVSREKKERFSLILESASTNQTSMYLCASRNYSTYEQYFGPGTRLTVT.

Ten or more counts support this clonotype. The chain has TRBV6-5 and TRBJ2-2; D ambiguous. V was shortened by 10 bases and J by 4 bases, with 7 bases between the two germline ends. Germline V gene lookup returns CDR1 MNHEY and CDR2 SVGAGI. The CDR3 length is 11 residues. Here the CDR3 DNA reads TGTGCCACAGGTGTCACCGGGGAGCTGTTTTTT. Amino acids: CATGVTGELFF.